One T cell receptor (beta chain) is described in this entry. Its specificity is not known. This sample was included in a study of shared clonotypes between healthy human individuals. Study overall: Each donor's CD8 memory used one plate, CD8 naive two, each CD4 subset three.

CD45RO-negative CD8 cells positively selected for CCR7 made up the naive population, which excluded terminally differentiated effector memory CD45RA+ cells. CDR3 length: 18 amino acids. Trimming cost V 1 base and J 2 bases; bases outside gene matches: 11. Germline CDR1 reads MDHEN; CDR2 reads SYDVKM. Overall study findings and caveats: It was only blood that was sampled, and tissue repertoires likely differ. Non-shared clonotypes had lower generation probabilities than those shared by all four donors.

Clones were sequenced by immunoSEQ multiplex PCR, and TCRdb holds only the in-frame ones, with some missing. Of about 580,000 clones in the sample, 98% were seen once. This receptor was taken from a man aged 25-45 years in good health. The sequenced material came from naive CD8+ T cells sorted from blood. The J gene is TRBJ2-3, the V gene TRBV28; 8 bases are shared with TRBD2. The CDR3 loop is CASSLFPGASGLTDTQYF. CDR3 DNA: TGTGCCAGCAGTTTATTCCCGGGGGCTAGCGGGCTCACAGATACGCAGTATTTT.